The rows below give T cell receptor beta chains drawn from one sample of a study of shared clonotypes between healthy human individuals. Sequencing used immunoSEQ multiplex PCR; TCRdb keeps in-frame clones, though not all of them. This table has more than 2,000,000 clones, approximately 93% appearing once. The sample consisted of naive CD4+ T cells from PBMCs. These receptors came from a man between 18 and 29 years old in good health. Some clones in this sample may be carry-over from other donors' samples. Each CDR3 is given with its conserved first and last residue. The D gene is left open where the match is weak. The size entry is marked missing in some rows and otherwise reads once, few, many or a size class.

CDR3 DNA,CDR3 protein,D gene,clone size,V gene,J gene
TGTGCCAGTCGGGCAGGGGCTTATAACACTGAAGCTTTCTTT,CASRAGAYNTEAFF,NA,NA,TRBV19,TRBJ1-1
TGTGCCAGTGGAGCGGCCCAGCATTTT,CASGAAQHF,NA,NA,TRBV19,TRBJ1-5
TGTGCCAGCAGCTTATATGGGGGAGAGGGGCAAGAGACCCAGTACTTC,CASSLYGGEGQETQYF,NA,NA,TRBV27,TRBJ2-5
TGTGCCAGCACGCTCAGCGGGGGTTACAATGAGCAGTTCTTC,CASTLSGGYNEQFF,TRBD2,NA,TRBV6-5,TRBJ2-1
TGCGCCAGCAGCCAAGAAACCCCGGGACAGGAGAATGAAAAACTGTTTTTT,CASSQETPGQENEKLFF,TRBD1,NA,TRBV4-3,TRBJ1-4
TGTGCCAGCAGCTCCACCGTCAGGGGAAATCAGCCCCAGCATTTT,CASSSTVRGNQPQHF,NA,NA,TRBV5-6,TRBJ1-5
TGTGCCAGCAGCTTGGTCCTAGCGGGAGGTTCTGAGCAGTTCTTC,CASSLVLAGGSEQFF,TRBD2,NA,TRBV5-6,TRBJ2-1
TGCACTACCCCCATCTCCTATGGCTACACCTTC,CTTPISYGYTF,NA,NA,TRBV20-1,TRBJ1-2
TGCGCCAGCAGGTCCGGGACAGGGAGCCAAGAGACCCAGTACTTC,CASRSGTGSQETQYF,TRBD1,once,TRBV5-1,TRBJ2-5
TGCGCCAGCAGCGGAGCCGGGACTAGCGGGAGCGTCCTATACTACGAGCAGTACTTC,CASSGAGTSGSVLYYEQYF,TRBD2,NA,TRBV5-1,TRBJ2-7
TGTGCCAGCGCCCTGACTAGCGGGACGAACAATGAGCAGTTCTTC,CASALTSGTNNEQFF,TRBD2,NA,TRBV7-9,TRBJ2-1
TGTGCCAGCAGTTTCCCCGGGACGGAAAACAATCAGCCCCAGCATTTT,CASSFPGTENNQPQHF,NA,NA,TRBV27,TRBJ1-5
TGCAGTGCTAGAGACGCCTACGAGCAGTACTTC,CSARDAYEQYF,NA,NA,TRBV20-1,TRBJ2-7
TGCGCCAGCAGCCCCGGACAGGGGACCTACTCCTACGAGCAGTACTTC,CASSPGQGTYSYEQYF,TRBD1,NA,TRBV5-1,TRBJ2-7
TGCGCCAGCAGCCGGGGACTAGCGGGAGTGTGGTCCTACAATGAGCAGTTCTTC,CASSRGLAGVWSYNEQFF,TRBD2,NA,TRBV5-1,TRBJ2-1
TGCGCCAGCAGCCCTGGACAGTATAACTATGGCTACACCTTC,CASSPGQYNYGYTF,NA,NA,TRBV4-3,TRBJ1-2
TGTGCCAGCAGCCCTCGACTAGCGGGATACCAAGAGACCCAGTACTTC,CASSPRLAGYQETQYF,TRBD2,NA,TRBV28,TRBJ2-5
TGTGCCAGCAGTTTGAGAGAGGGAGTAAACACCATATATTTT,CASSLREGVNTIYF,NA,NA,TRBV28,TRBJ1-3
TGCGCCAGCAGCTATATAATCGGGACAGATGAAGCTTTCTTT,CASSYIIGTDEAFF,TRBD1,NA,TRBV5-1,TRBJ1-1
TGTGCCAGCTCACCCTCCTGGGGCAGACCCAATGAGCAGTTCTTC,CASSPSWGRPNEQFF,NA,NA,TRBV18,TRBJ2-1
TGTGCCAGCAGTGAAGCGCTAAACAGGGGGCCTTACGAGCAGTACTTC,CASSEALNRGPYEQYF,TRBD1,NA,TRBV6-1,TRBJ2-7
TGCGCCAGCAGCCGGGACAGGGTTGAGAACACTGAAGCTTTCTTT,CASSRDRVENTEAFF,TRBD1,NA,TRBV5-1,TRBJ1-1
TGTGCCACCAGCCCCCAGACAGGGTTAGAGACCCAGTACTTC,CATSPQTGLETQYF,TRBD1,once,TRBV15,TRBJ2-5
TGTGCCTGGAGTGTGAGCGGGAGCTACGAGCAGTACTTC,CAWSVSGSYEQYF,TRBD2,once,TRBV30,TRBJ2-7
TGTGCCAGCGCTTCCGGCGGCAATCAGCCCCAGCATTTT,CASASGGNQPQHF,NA,few,TRBV11-2,TRBJ1-5
TGTGCCAGCAGCTTAACAGGGACCTACGAGCAGTACTTC,CASSLTGTYEQYF,NA,once,TRBV7-9,TRBJ2-7
TGTGCCAGCAGCTTAGCGGCCGGGACAGGGTACACAGATACGCAGTATTTT,CASSLAAGTGYTDTQYF,TRBD1,NA,TRBV7-8,TRBJ2-3
TGTGCCAGCAGCCGACAGGGGATGAACACTGAAGCTTTCTTT,CASSRQGMNTEAFF,TRBD1,NA,TRBV7-6,TRBJ1-1
TGCGCCAGCAGCTGGTCGATTTCCGATGAGCAGTTCTTC,CASSWSISDEQFF,NA,NA,TRBV5-1,TRBJ2-1
TGCGCCAGCAGCTTGGGCAGCTCCGGGGAGCTGTTTTTT,CASSLGSSGELFF,NA,NA,TRBV5-1,TRBJ2-2
TGTGCCAGCAGGCCGGGGGGACTAGCAACAGATACGCAGTATTTT,CASRPGGLATDTQYF,TRBD2,NA,TRBV9,TRBJ2-3
TGCAGCGTCACCGGGACAGGGGGTGATACAGATACGCAGTATTTT,CSVTGTGGDTDTQYF,TRBD1,NA,TRBV29-1,TRBJ2-3
TGCGCCAGCAGCTTGGACTACGGAGGGGTCGCCGGAAACATTCAGTACTTC,CASSLDYGGVAGNIQYF,NA,once,TRBV5-1,TRBJ2-4
TGTGCCAGCAGTGATACGAGGGGATACCAGCCCCAGCATTTT,CASSDTRGYQPQHF,NA,NA,TRBV2,TRBJ1-5
TGTGCCAGCAGCCCGCGGTTTAGGGGCGGAACCGGGGAGCTGTTTTTT,CASSPRFRGGTGELFF,NA,NA,TRBV5-4,TRBJ2-2
TGCGCCAGCAGCCTTGACAGGGTCACTGAAGCTTTCTTT,CASSLDRVTEAFF,TRBD1,NA,TRBV5-1,TRBJ1-1
TGTGCCAGCAGAGGACGACAGGCTTTAGCCTACGAGCAGTACTTC,CASRGRQALAYEQYF,NA,NA,TRBV6-6,TRBJ2-7
TGTGCCAGCAGCGTAGTGATCAGAGCGGGAGAAGGCGACGAGCAGTACTTC,CASSVVIRAGEGDEQYF,TRBD2,NA,TRBV9,TRBJ2-7
TGTGCCAGCTCACCAAGAACAGGGACCCCCTACGAGCAGTACTTC,CASSPRTGTPYEQYF,NA,NA,TRBV18,TRBJ2-7
TGTGCCAGTAGGACAGGGGACTATAGCAATCAGCCCCAGCATTTT,CASRTGDYSNQPQHF,TRBD1,NA,TRBV19,TRBJ1-5
TGTGCCTGGAGTGTTGGCAGGACCATCTCCTACGAGCAGTACTTC,CAWSVGRTISYEQYF,NA,NA,TRBV30,TRBJ2-7
TGCGCCAGCAGCCAATATCCTCGGCACTCCTACGAGCAGTACTTC,CASSQYPRHSYEQYF,NA,NA,TRBV4-1,TRBJ2-7
TGTGCCAGCAGCGCCACCGGGACTAGTGTAACCCACGATAGTAAGAAGTTCTTC,CASSATGTSVTHDSKKFF,TRBD2,NA,TRBV11-1,TRBJ2-1